The clone carrying this T cell receptor beta chain was observed a single time. TCRdb re-analysed the 5' RACE reads in MiXCR, keeping a single row per CDR3 protein. Here the sample spans 450,000 to 600,000 distinct CDR3 sequences, approximately 15% being singletons. The data derive from a study of T cells after yellow fever vaccination. The sequence came from a man aged 25-45 years who received the YFV17D yellow fever vaccine. This material consisted of PBMCs, taken on the day of the yellow fever booster vaccination.

The CDR3 DNA is TGCAGTGCTAGAGGATGGGACACCGGAGGGGAAAAACTGTTTTTT. It is translated as CSARGWDTGGEKLFF. The rearrangement links TRBV20-1 to TRBJ1-4, with D maybe TRBD1 (6 bases). The ends were cut back, 1 base at V and 8 bases at J, with 17 bases in the middle. Germline CDR1 reads DFQATT; CDR2 reads SNEGSKA (reference sequence). The CDR3 runs 15 residues.